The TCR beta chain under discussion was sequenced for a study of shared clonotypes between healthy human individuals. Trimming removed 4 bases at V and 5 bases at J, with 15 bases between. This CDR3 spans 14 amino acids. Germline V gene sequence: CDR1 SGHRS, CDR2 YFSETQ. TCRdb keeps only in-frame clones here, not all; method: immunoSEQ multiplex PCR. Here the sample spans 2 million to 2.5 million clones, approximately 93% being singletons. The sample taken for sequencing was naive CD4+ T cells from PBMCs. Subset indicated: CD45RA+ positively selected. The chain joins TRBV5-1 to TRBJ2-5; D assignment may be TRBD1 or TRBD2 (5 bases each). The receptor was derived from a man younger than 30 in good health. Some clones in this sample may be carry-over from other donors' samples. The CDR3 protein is CASSKGTARETQYF. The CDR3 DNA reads TGCGCCAGCAGCAAAGGGACGGCGCGGGAGACCCAGTACTTC. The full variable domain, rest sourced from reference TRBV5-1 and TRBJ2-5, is KAGVTQTPRYLIKTRGQQVTLSCSPISGHRSVSWYQQTPGQGLQFLFEYFSETQRNKGNFPGRFSGRQFSNSRSEMNVSTLELGDSALYLCASSKGTARETQYFGPGTRLLVL.